Presented here are 7 T cell receptor beta chains from one specimen sequenced in a study of post-analysis software for immune sequencing data. Unique molecular identifiers were carried by the TCR beta cDNA libraries. TCRdb used MiXCR to reprocess the PCR reads, holding one entry per CDR3 protein. The sample consists of roughly 730,000 distinct CDR3 sequences, less than 35% of them appearing once. No antigen has been assigned to these receptors. The study's findings and limits: Patients carried a few TRBV segments more frequently than controls did, and TRBV5-6, TRBV5-1 and TRBV20-1 were among them.

Source material: blood. These receptors originate from a girl between 5 and 17 years old with multiple sclerosis.

This clonotype appeared a few times. The gene calls are TRBV4-3 and TRBJ2-5; 7 bases fit TRBD2. V trimming: 3 bases; J trimming: 11 bases; junction bases outside the gene matches: 12. Per the germline V gene, CDR1 is LGHNA and CDR2 is YSLEER. This CDR3 is built from 14 residues. CDR3 in DNA: TGCGCCAGCAGCCAGGTCCTAGCGGATAATGAGCAGTACTTC. It translates to CASSQVLADNEQYF.

A word on this clonotype: The junction departs from germline at one end; a sequencing error may be responsible. J is TRBJ2-7 and V is TRBV7-9, with 10 bases aligning to TRBD2. In germline, CDR1 is SEHNR, CDR2 FQNEAQ (reference sequence). CDR3 length equals 16 residues. In DNA, the CDR3 is TGTGCCAACAGCTCCCCCTCCCTAGCGGGAGATGGGGAGCAGTACTTC. This encodes CANSSPSLAGDGEQYF.

The chain uses TRBV14 and TRBJ2-1; 8 bases line up with TRBD2. V gave up 5 bases and J gave up 5 bases; unmatched junction bases: 8. CDR1 and CDR2 from the germline V gene are SGHDN and FVKESK. The CDR3 loop spans 15 amino acids. CDR3 loop: CASSSRAGANNEQFF. The DNA for the CDR3 is TGTGCCAGCAGCTCTAGAGCGGGGGCGAACAATGAGCAGTTCTTC.

This clonotype was detected a few times. The J gene is TRBJ2-5, the V gene TRBV6-5, with D perhaps TRBD2 (6 bases). From germline, CDR1 is MNHEY and CDR2 SVGAGI. CDR3 length: 15 amino acids. Trimming pared 2 bases from V and 5 bases from J, leaving 15 bases between. DNA for the CDR3: TGTGCCAGCAGTTACCTCGGTGACCGGGGGGAGACCCAGTACTTC. This codes for CASSYLGDRGETQYF.

V gene TRBV7-6 combines with J gene TRBJ2-1, with 13 bases matching TRBD2. J lost 0 bases, V lost 4 bases, and 12 bases had no gene match. The germline CDR1 and CDR2 sequences are SGHVS and FNYEAQ. CDR3 length: 20 amino acids. This chain's CDR3 is CASSSDQGLAGISSYNEQFF. CDR3 sequence (DNA): TGTGCCAGCAGCTCCGACCAGGGACTAGCGGGGATTAGCTCCTACAATGAGCAGTTCTTC. Complete variable domain (other parts from reference TRBV7-6 and TRBJ2-1): GAGVSQSPRYKVTKRGQDVALRCDPISGHVSLYWYRQALGQGPEFLTYFNYEAQQDKSGLPNDRFSAERPEGSISTLTIQRTEQRDSAMYRCASSSDQGLAGISSYNEQFFGPGTRLTVL.

This clonotype was observed a handful of times. This chain uses TRBV7-9 with TRBJ1-2; D remains ambiguous. This CDR3 has 11 residues. The germline CDR1 and CDR2 sequences are SEHNR and FQNEAQ (reference sequence). Trimming cost V 6 bases and J 3 bases, with 5 bases left between them. CDR3 region: CASSSDYGYTF. The CDR3, as DNA: TGTGCCAGCAGTAGCGACTATGGCTACACCTTC. Drawing the rest from reference TRBV7-9 and TRBJ1-2, the complete variable domain is DTGVSQNPRHKITKRGQNVTFRCDPISEHNRLYWYRQTLGQGPEFLTYFQNEAQLEKSRLLSDRFSAERPKGSFSTLEIQRTEQGDSAMYLCASSSDYGYTFGSGTRLTVV.

The chain combines TRBV20-1 with TRBJ1-2, with no clear D. The CDR3 contains 14 residues. From germline, CDR1 is DFQATT and CDR2 SNEGSKA (reference sequence). V lost 4 bases to trimming and J lost 4 bases, with 16 bases between them. The CDR3 loop reads CSAKRAPGGYGYTF. CDR3 in DNA: TGCAGTGCTAAAAGAGCTCCAGGTGGCTATGGCTACACCTTC.